This record concerns one T cell receptor beta chain sequence. Its cognate antigen is unknown. Healthy bone marrow donors made up the donors. CDR3 length: 15 residues. Trimming cost V 2 bases and J 2 bases; bases outside gene matches: 2. Germline CDR1 and CDR2: SGHTA and FQGNSA. Amplification used 60 Vbeta primers and 13 Jbeta primers. Assay: immunoSEQ multiplex PCR; the TCRdb copy retains only in-frame clones and omits some. The data show 100,000 to 150,000 clones, around 87% seen once. The data derive from a study of cytomegalovirus exposure and HLA in healthy donors. General study results and limits: A later analysis reportedly found that, within productive TCRs, an Asian-associated ancestry cluster had fewer N-insertions than the mean observed across the approximately 700 donors. Rarity characterized most TCR sequences, yet some public TCRs appeared in many donors. Productive status was seen about 87% or about 30% of the time for most TCR beta V segments in an earlier analysis.

Sequencing was done on a sample of PBMCs. V and J are TRBV7-2 and TRBJ2-1; TRBD2 matches at 8 bases. This clonotype originated in a woman in her thirties in good health and CMV-seronegative. The CDR3 loop is CASSLRGGTYNEQFF. The CDR3 DNA sequence: TGTGCCAGCAGCTTACGGGGGGGGACCTACAATGAGCAGTTCTTC.